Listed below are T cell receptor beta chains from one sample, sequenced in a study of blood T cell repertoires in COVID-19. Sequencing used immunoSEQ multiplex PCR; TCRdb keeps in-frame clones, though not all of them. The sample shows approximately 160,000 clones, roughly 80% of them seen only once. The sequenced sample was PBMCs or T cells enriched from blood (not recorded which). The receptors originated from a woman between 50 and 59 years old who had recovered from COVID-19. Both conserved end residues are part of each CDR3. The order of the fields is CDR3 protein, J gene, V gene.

CDR3: CSVERDSRANEQFF
J: TRBJ2-1
V: TRBV29-1

CDR3: CASSFQGARGNTIYF
J: TRBJ1-3
V: TRBV5-6

CDR3: CASSLGRTLRKGTEAFF
J: TRBJ1-1
V: TRBV7-2

CDR3: CASSTSGAGGKYTQYF
J: TRBJ2-3
V: TRBV28

CDR3: CASSLGGGNSPLHF
J: TRBJ1-6
V: TRBV7-2

CDR3: CASSQLQGTEAFF
J: TRBJ1-1
V: TRBV3-1/TRBV3-2

CDR3: CASSSQGSYGYTF
J: TRBJ1-2
V: TRBV7-9

CDR3: CASSPRDRGYTNYGYTF
J: TRBJ1-2
V: TRBV7-8

CDR3: CASSLVQGVWANVLTF
J: TRBJ2-6
V: TRBV5-1

CDR3: CASSLALSGADTQYF
J: TRBJ2-3
V: TRBV5-1

CDR3: CASSVLRLNTEAFF
J: TRBJ1-1
V: TRBV19

CDR3: CAASRVQETQYF
J: TRBJ2-5
V: TRBV6-5

CDR3: CAISSGTGNTEAFF
J: TRBJ1-1
V: TRBV10-3

CDR3: CATSGSPDRQKNNEQFF
J: TRBJ2-1
V: TRBV24-1

CDR3: CAISDWTGVVGNEQFF
J: TRBJ2-1
V: TRBV10-3